A selection of T cell receptor beta chains follows, all from one sample in a study of identical twins. TCRdb ran MiXCR on the 5' RACE reads and lists one entry per CDR3 protein. The sample records 1.5 million to 2 million distinct CDR3 sequences, less than 40% being singletons. The sample consisted of cord blood. The receptors derive from a newborn girl in good health. Each CDR3 is given with its conserved first and last residue. The order of the fields is D gene, CDR3 length, V gene, clone size, J gene, CDR3 protein, CDR3 DNA. A D gene is named only where the DNA matches it firmly. A row's size may be missing; if present it is once, few, many or a size class.

TRBD1	17	TRBV28	.	TRBJ1-1	CASSFPSGGGFSTEAFF	TGTGCCAGCAGTTTTCCCTCGGGAGGGGGCTTTTCCACTGAAGCTTTCTTT
.	16	TRBV12-3/TRBV12-4	few	TRBJ2-1	CASSLRLGPVVGEQFF	TGTGCCAGCAGTCTACGACTCGGCCCTGTTGTAGGGGAGCAGTTCTTC
.	13	TRBV24-1	.	TRBJ1-1	CATTNRWQSEAFF	TGTGCCACCACTAACCGCTGGCAATCTGAAGCTTTCTTT
.	18	TRBV10-3	.	TRBJ2-1	CAISPVPGGPSSYNEQFF	TGTGCCATCAGTCCAGTTCCGGGCGGGCCCAGCTCCTACAATGAGCAGTTCTTC
.	13	TRBV5-1	.	TRBJ2-7	CASSLGGPHEQYF	TGCGCCAGCAGCTTGGGCGGTCCCCACGAGCAGTACTTC
.	14	TRBV12-3/TRBV12-4	few	TRBJ2-5	CASSHRRGGETQYF	TGTGCCAGCAGTCACAGGAGGGGGGGAGAGACCCAGTACTTC
.	14	TRBV6-1	few	TRBJ2-7	CASSEWDSGYEQYF	TGTGCCAGCAGTGAATGGGATAGCGGATACGAGCAGTACTTC
.	16	TRBV9	.	TRBJ2-3	CASSALGQKGTDTQYF	TGTGCCAGCAGCGCCCTGGGCCAAAAGGGGACAGATACGCAGTATTTT
.	18	TRBV15	.	TRBJ1-6	CATSRDYSWDSRDSPLHF	TGTGCCACCAGCAGAGATTATAGTTGGGACTCAAGAGATTCACCCCTCCACTTT
.	14	TRBV20-1	few	TRBJ2-5	CSARDSSSGETQYF	TGCAGTGCTAGAGATTCTAGCAGTGGTGAGACCCAGTACTTC
.	14	TRBV12-3/TRBV12-4	.	TRBJ2-2	CASSPPRPTGELFF	TGTGCCAGCAGTCCCCCCCGGCCCACCGGGGAGCTGTTTTTT
.	15	TRBV14	.	TRBJ2-7	CASSPRGGGSYEQYF	TGTGCCAGCAGCCCAAGGGGAGGGGGATCCTACGAGCAGTACTTC
TRBD1	15	TRBV28	few	TRBJ2-7	CASSWGQGSHYEQYF	TGTGCCAGCAGTTGGGGACAGGGCTCACACTACGAGCAGTACTTC
.	12	TRBV3-1	many	TRBJ2-3	CASSQVGGTQYF	TGTGCCAGCAGCCAAGTTGGGGGTACGCAGTATTTT
.	13	TRBV11-2	.	TRBJ2-3	CASTKRFSHTQYF	TGTGCCAGCACCAAGCGGTTCTCACATACGCAGTATTTT
.	17	TRBV28	.	TRBJ2-2	CASNVWGVDGKDGELFF	TGTGCCAGCAACGTCTGGGGGGTCGACGGGAAGGACGGGGAGCTGTTTTTT
TRBD1	16	TRBV4-2	few	TRBJ1-6	CASSHSTGSGNSPLHF	TGTGCCAGCAGCCATTCGACAGGGTCTGGGAATTCACCCCTCCACTTT
.	12	TRBV29-1	many	TRBJ2-7	CSVDRFSYEQYF	TGCAGCGTTGACAGGTTCTCCTACGAGCAGTACTTC
TRBD2	14	TRBV6-8	few	TRBJ2-1	CASTAGGHLNEQFF	TGTGCCAGCACAGCGGGGGGCCACCTGAATGAGCAGTTCTTC
TRBD1	14	TRBV27	once	TRBJ1-1	CASRLQGRNTEAFF	TGTGCCAGCAGATTACAGGGGCGGAACACTGAAGCTTTCTTT
.	14	TRBV27	many	TRBJ2-3	CASSPGWGTDTQYF	TGTGCCAGCAGTCCAGGGTGGGGCACAGATACGCAGTATTTT
.	12	TRBV28	few	TRBJ1-2	CASSSGTSGYTF	TGTGCCAGCAGTTCCGGGACAAGCGGCTACACCTTC
TRBD2	15	TRBV5-1	.	TRBJ2-7	CARSLVVAGSNEQYF	TGCGCCAGGAGCTTGGTGGTAGCGGGAAGCAATGAGCAGTACTTC
.	17	TRBV20-1	once	TRBJ1-3	CSARGGGRSFSGNTIYF	TGCAGTGCTAGAGGAGGAGGCAGGTCCTTCTCTGGAAACACCATATATTTT
TRBD2	15	TRBV3-1	few	TRBJ2-1	CASSGLAGRGNEQFF	TGTGCCAGCAGCGGACTAGCAGGAAGGGGCAATGAGCAGTTCTTC
.	12	TRBV20-1	few	TRBJ2-3	CSARAVADTQYF	TGCAGTGCTAGAGCTGTCGCAGATACGCAGTATTTT
TRBD1	14	TRBV5-1	.	TRBJ1-1	CASSLPGTGTEAFF	TGCGCCAGCAGCTTGCCCGGGACAGGGACTGAAGCTTTCTTT
TRBD2	15	TRBV5-1	.	TRBJ2-5	CAGSLSGGRTETQYF	TGCGCCGGCAGCTTATCGGGGGGGAGGACGGAGACCCAGTACTTC
.	16	TRBV4-1	few	TRBJ1-1	CASSQDAGFGATEAFF	TGCGCCAGCAGCCAAGATGCCGGTTTCGGGGCCACTGAAGCTTTCTTT
TRBD2	17	TRBV27	once	TRBJ2-1	CASSLVERGSSYNEQFF	TGTGCCAGCAGTTTGGTGGAGCGGGGAAGCTCCTACAATGAGCAGTTCTTC
TRBD2	15	TRBV6-6	.	TRBJ2-7	CASSSRGGVSYEQYF	TGTGCCAGCAGTTCCCGGGGGGGGGTCTCCTACGAGCAGTACTTC
.	16	TRBV5-1	.	TRBJ2-5	CASSLSVFSGVETQYF	TGCGCCAGCAGCTTGAGTGTATTTTCAGGGGTAGAGACCCAGTACTTC
.	13	TRBV20-1	few	TRBJ2-1	CSALAGQYNEQFF	TGCAGTGCTTTAGCGGGACAGTACAATGAGCAGTTCTTC
TRBD1	12	TRBV30	few	TRBJ1-2	CAWTTGGYGYTF	TGTGCCTGGACTACAGGGGGCTATGGCTACACCTTC
TRBD2	19	TRBV28	few	TRBJ2-1	CASSPFGLAGRGSYNEQFF	TGTGCCAGCAGCCCATTTGGTCTAGCGGGAAGGGGCTCCTACAATGAGCAGTTCTTC
TRBD1	15	TRBV7-2	few	TRBJ2-3	CASRRNRGGSDTQYF	TGTGCCAGCAGGCGTAACAGGGGTGGCTCCGATACGCAGTATTTT
.	14	TRBV7-9	.	TRBJ2-3	CASSGAPQIDTQYF	TGTGCCAGCAGCGGCGCCCCCCAAATAGATACGCAGTATTTT
.	13	TRBV2	few	TRBJ2-7	CASSIRERYEQYF	TGTGCCAGCAGTATCCGGGAGAGATACGAGCAGTACTTC
.	14	TRBV27	many	TRBJ2-7	CASSWTVLSYEQYF	TGTGCCAGCAGTTGGACAGTTCTCTCCTACGAGCAGTACTTC
.	12	TRBV2	few	TRBJ1-2	CAIPGPNYGYTF	TGTGCCATTCCGGGACCTAACTATGGCTACACCTTC
TRBD1	16	TRBV27	.	TRBJ1-1	CASSLSGRGLNTEAFF	TGTGCCAGCAGTTTATCAGGCAGGGGGCTGAACACTGAAGCTTTCTTT
.	17	TRBV3-1	.	TRBJ1-2	CASSQAASAGAAYGYTF	TGTGCCAGCAGCCAAGCAGCTTCGGCAGGGGCGGCGTATGGCTACACCTTC
TRBD2	14	TRBV25-1	.	TRBJ2-7	CASSVLAGVNEQYF	TGTGCCAGCAGTGTACTAGCGGGAGTCAACGAGCAGTACTTC
TRBD1	16	TRBV20-1	.	TRBJ1-5	CSARDWTGVSNQPQHF	TGCAGTGCTAGAGACTGGACAGGGGTTAGCAATCAGCCCCAGCATTTT
TRBD1	15	TRBV12-5	few	TRBJ2-1	CASGPGQGVDNEQFF	TGTGCTAGTGGTCCGGGACAGGGGGTTGACAATGAGCAGTTCTTC
.	17	TRBV27	.	TRBJ1-4	CASSISRTGWENEKLFF	TGTGCCAGCAGTATATCCCGAACAGGTTGGGAGAATGAAAAACTGTTTTTT
TRBD2	15	TRBV11-2	few	TRBJ2-3	CASSLVLAGADTQYF	TGTGCCAGCAGCTTAGTCCTAGCGGGGGCAGATACGCAGTATTTT
TRBD2	15	TRBV27	.	TRBJ2-3	CASSSGGRKTDTQYF	TGTGCCAGCAGTTCGGGCGGGAGGAAAACAGATACGCAGTATTTT
.	14	TRBV29-1	.	TRBJ2-1	CSVDVTTLTNEQFF	TGCAGCGTTGATGTGACAACCTTAACCAATGAGCAGTTCTTC
.	13	TRBV4-1	few	TRBJ2-7	CASSQFEHYEQYF	TGCGCCAGCAGCCAGTTCGAACACTACGAGCAGTACTTC